These 9 T cell receptor beta chains came from one sample sequenced in a study of T cells in Graves' hyperthyroidism and ophthalmopathy. TCR beta CDR3 regions were amplified from RNA. TCR CDR3 underwent first-round RT-PCR with the HTBI primer set. TCRdb passed the multiplex PCR reads through MiXCR, listing each CDR3 protein once. Of a few hundred thousand distinct CDR3 sequences in the sample, around 15% were seen once. The sample taken for sequencing was blood. These receptors originate from a woman between 35 and 50 years old with Graves' hyperthyroidism.

This chain connects TRBV19 to TRBJ2-1, with 10 bases aligning to TRBD2. Germline V gene lookup returns CDR1 LNHDA and CDR2 SQIVND (reference sequence). V gave up 6 bases and J gave up 5 bases; unmatched junction bases: 7. CDR3 length equals 15 residues. CDR3 protein: CASRILAGVNNEQFF. The CDR3 DNA follows: TGTGCCAGTAGGATCCTAGCGGGAGTTAACAATGAGCAGTTCTTC.

The sample holds many counts of this clonotype. The V and J genes are TRBV27 and TRBJ2-7, with 11 bases fitting TRBD1. The CDR3 consists of 14 residues. Germline assignment: CDR1 MNHEY and CDR2 SMNVEV (reference sequence). V gave up 5 bases and J gave up 6 bases; unmatched junction bases: 6. For the CDR3, the DNA is TGTGCCAGCAGTATCGGACAGGGGGCGAGCGAGCAGTACTTC. This translates into CASSIGQGASEQYF.

A few counts support this clonotype. The chain links TRBV2 to TRBJ2-7; 8 nucleotides line up with TRBD2. The CDR3 runs to 15 residues. CDR1 and CDR2 (germline): SNHLY, FYNNEI. Trimming cost V 7 bases and J 6 bases; bases outside gene matches: 14. The CDR3 protein is CASNRPAGAPGEQYF. In DNA, the CDR3 is TGTGCCAGCAATAGGCCAGCGGGAGCCCCCGGCGAGCAGTACTTC.

This clonotype was seen repeatedly, ten times or more. This sequence joins TRBV5-6 and TRBJ1-4; TRBD1 matches at 10 bases. CDR3 length: 16 amino acids. After removal of 4 bases from V and 3 bases from J, the junction contained 6 bases not matched to a gene. CDR1 SGHDT and CDR2 YYEEEE come from the germline V gene. The CDR3 here is CASSGGQGSANEKLFF. Here the CDR3 DNA reads TGTGCCAGCAGCGGGGGACAGGGGAGCGCTAATGAAAAACTGTTTTTT.

This clonotype was detected ten times or more. V usage is TRBV2 and J usage is TRBJ2-4, with a weak D call TRBD2 (5 bases). The V gene's germline CDR1 is SNHLY and CDR2 FYNNEI. This CDR3 is 14 amino acids long. Trimming stripped 7 bases from V and 0 bases from J, with 10 bases between. Here the CDR3 reads CASTREIAKNIQYF. For the CDR3, the DNA is TGTGCCAGCACGAGGGAAATAGCCAAAAACATTCAGTACTTC.

This clonotype was recorded many times. V is TRBV2 and J is TRBJ2-1; D might be TRBD2 (6 bases). The CDR3 is made up of 15 amino acids. Trimming took off 4 bases at V and 3 bases at J, with 13 bases between the two ends. CDR1 and CDR2 (germline): SNHLY, FYNNEI. CDR3 loop: CASSGGSGLYNEQFF. CDR3 DNA sequence: TGTGCCAGCAGTGGAGGTAGCGGCCTCTACAATGAGCAGTTCTTC.

With respect to this clonotype: Given a much more abundant clone one base away, this may be a read error. V is TRBV27 and J is TRBJ2-1; possible D gene TRBD1, 5 bases. There are 13 residues in the CDR3. CDR1 and CDR2 from the germline V gene are MNHEY and SMNVEV (reference sequence). The germline V and J ends were trimmed by 5 bases and 10 bases, with 15 bases remaining between them. CDR3 DNA sequence: TGTGCCAGCAGTGACCCAGCCCCAGGGGAGCAGTTCTTC. This translates into CASSDPAPGEQFF.

The CDR3, as DNA: TGTGCCATCATTGAACAGGTTATAGGCTATGGCTACACCTTC. This sequence encodes CAIIEQVIGYGYTF. V is TRBV10-3 and J is TRBJ1-2; D might be TRBD1 (5 bases). V was shortened by 7 bases and J by 4 bases, with 16 bases between the two germline ends. CDR1 ENHRY and CDR2 SYGVKD come from the germline V gene. The CDR3 contains 14 residues.

This clonotype was counted ten times or more. The chain is built from TRBV30 and TRBJ1-2; D remains ambiguous. The ends were cut back, 4 bases at V and 4 bases at J, with 10 bases in the middle. The length of the CDR3 is 12 residues. Germline values: CDR1 GTSNPN, CDR2 SVGIG (reference sequence). The CDR3 region has the DNA TGTGCCTGGAACGTAGGCGGCTATGGCTACACCTTC. Translation: CAWNVGGYGYTF.